Below are 30 T cell receptor beta chains sequenced from a single sample in a study of blood T cells in healthy people across ages. A second PCR of about 6 to 12 cycles used a sample-barcoded 5' primer and a J-beta primer mix. TCRdb used MiXCR to reprocess the 5' RACE reads, holding one entry per CDR3 protein. In the table there are about 680,000 distinct CDR3 sequences, 45% to 50% of which are singletons. The specimen was blood. All receptors derive from a woman aged 60 to 75 in good health.

This clonotype was counted between two and nine times. With a much larger clone just one base away, this may be a read error. This rearrangement joins TRBV20-1 to TRBJ2-5; 7 bases are a match to TRBD1. From germline, CDR1 is DFQATT and CDR2 SNEGSKA (reference sequence). The CDR3 has 13 amino acids. For the CDR3, the DNA is TGCTGTGCTAACAGGGGCCCGGGACAGACCCAGTACTTC. Translation: CCANRGPGQTQYF.

In its sample, this clonotype was seen a few times. V is TRBV5-1 and J is TRBJ2-5; unclear D gene. CDR1 is SGHRS and CDR2 is YFSETQ in the germline V gene. The V end was cut by 1 base, the J end by 5 bases, with 9 bases between. This CDR3 contains 13 residues. As DNA, the CDR3 is TGCGCCAGCAGCTTGCTGTTTGGGGAGACCCAGTACTTC. Its protein is CASSLLFGETQYF.

The chain couples TRBV12-3 or TRBV12-4 to TRBJ1-2; the D is unclear. V shed 1 base and J shed 8 bases, with 14 bases lying between them. This CDR3 contains 14 residues. Written as DNA, the CDR3 is TGTGCCAGCAGTTTAGGGCTCACCCTGGACGGCTACACCTTC. Its protein product is CASSLGLTLDGYTF.

The chain couples TRBV20-1 to TRBJ2-7; 13 bases line up with TRBD2. The V segment lost 2 bases and the J segment 5 bases; nucleotides outside the gene matches: 9. This CDR3 spans 16 amino acids. CDR1 is DFQATT and CDR2 is SNEGSKA in the germline V gene (reference sequence). CDR3 sequence reads: CSARRPTSGRVDEQYF. For the CDR3, the DNA is TGCAGTGCTAGACGCCCCACTAGCGGGAGGGTTGACGAGCAGTACTTC.

This clonotype has just one count. This CDR3 is CAWMMNTEAFF. The CDR3 DNA reads TGTGCCTGGATGATGAACACTGAAGCTTTCTTT. The rearrangement uses TRBV30 and TRBJ1-1; D is uncertain. This CDR3 is built from 11 residues. V was trimmed by 4 bases and J by 0 bases, leaving 3 bases between them. Germline V gives CDR1 GTSNPN, CDR2 SVGIG (reference sequence). The full variable domain, in which reference TRBV30 and TRBJ1-1 provide the parts outside the CDR3, is SQTIHQWPATLVQPVGSPLSLECTVEGTSNPNLYWYRQAAGRGLQLLFYSVGIGQISSEVPQNLSASRPQDRQFILSSKKLLLSDSGFYLCAWMMNTEAFFGQGTRLTVV.

The chain carries TRBV5-1 and TRBJ1-4; D ambiguous. The germline V gene encodes CDR1 SGHRS and CDR2 YFSETQ. The ends were cut back, 4 bases at V and 3 bases at J, with 7 bases in the middle. The CDR3 consists of 13 residues. CDR3 DNA sequence: TGCGCCAGCAGCCCGGACCCTAATGAAAAACTGTTTTTT. Translation: CASSPDPNEKLFF.

This chain joins TRBV7-9 and TRBJ2-1; TRBD2 matches 9 bases. The CDR3 is made up of 17 amino acids. CDR1 is SEHNR, CDR2 FQNEAQ, per germline (reference sequence). V dropped 2 bases and J dropped 7; count of bases not matched to a gene: 12. The chain's CDR3 is CASSLSWEGLARNEQFF. CDR3 in DNA: TGTGCCAGCAGCTTATCTTGGGAGGGACTAGCTAGGAATGAGCAGTTCTTC.

This clonotype has only a few counts. The chain joins TRBV7-3 to TRBJ2-1; no clear D gene. V shed 3 bases and J shed 5 bases, with 8 bases lying between them. Germline loops: CDR1 SGHTA, CDR2 FQGTGA. The CDR3 is made up of 13 amino acids. CDR3 DNA sequence: TGTGCCAGCAGCTTTTTTCCCAACAATGAGCAGTTCTTC. Amino acid sequence: CASSFFPNNEQFF.

A few counts support this clonotype. V and J are TRBV5-1 and TRBJ2-1; 10 positions match TRBD2. The CDR3 is 15 residues long. The V gene end was trimmed by 2 bases and the J gene end by 6 bases; junction bases not matched to a gene: 5. Looked up from germline, CDR1 is SGHRS and CDR2 is YFSETQ. CDR3 sequence: CASSLGLAAVNEQFF. DNA for the CDR3: TGCGCCAGCAGCTTAGGACTAGCGGCAGTCAATGAGCAGTTCTTC.

In this sample, this clonotype turned up a few times. The J gene is TRBJ2-3, the V gene TRBV29-1; 7 positions agree with TRBD2. The CDR3 has 15 amino acids. Trimming took 5 bases from V and 0 from J; bases not matched to a gene: 8. The germline CDR1 and CDR2 sequences are SQVTM and ANQGSEA. The CDR3 region has the DNA TGCAGCGTTAGTGGCGGGGGTGCTAGCACAGATACGCAGTATTTT. Protein product: CSVSGGGASTDTQYF.

This clonotype showed up just a few times. A read error may explain this, as a much larger clone is one base away. This chain uses TRBV28 with TRBJ2-7; 12 bases are shared with TRBD2. This CDR3 spans 15 amino acids. In germline, CDR1 is MDHEN, CDR2 SYDVKM. V trimming: 6 bases; J trimming: 7 bases; junction bases outside the gene matches: 10. CDR3 amino acids: CASSQTSGSRNEQYF. The CDR3 DNA reads TGTGCCAGCAGCCAGACTAGCGGGAGTAGGAATGAGCAGTACTTC.

This clonotype was counted only a few times. The chain carries TRBV7-2 and TRBJ1-2; D call uncertain. Trimming stripped 3 bases from V and 8 bases from J, with 19 bases between. Germline loops: CDR1 SGHTA, CDR2 FQGNSA. The length of the CDR3 is 15 residues. The CDR3 spells CASSLRRAGLEGYTF. The CDR3 nucleotides are TGTGCCAGCAGCTTGAGGCGCGCGGGCCTAGAGGGCTACACCTTC.

This clonotype has more than one count but fewer than ten. The rearrangement uses TRBV29-1 and TRBJ2-1; unclear D gene. This CDR3 region has 14 residues. V lost 6 bases, J lost 2 bases, and 14 bases lay in between. The V gene's germline CDR1 is SQVTM and CDR2 ANQGSEA. This CDR3 is CSVLTLRAYNEQFF. CDR3 nucleotide sequence: TGCAGCGTACTGACTCTAAGGGCCTACAATGAGCAGTTCTTC.

This chain uses TRBV7-2 with TRBJ2-5; no reliable D call. The last part of the DNA fits TRBJ2-7 better; the J call may be wrong. The CDR3 contains 13 residues. Germline loops: CDR1 SGHTA, CDR2 FQGNSA. CDR3 amino acids: CASSQRANYEQYF. CDR3 coding DNA: TGTGCCAGCAGCCAAAGGGCCAACTACGAGCAGTACTTC.

This sequence joins TRBV7-3 and TRBJ2-3; TRBD2 matches at 11 bases. V dropped 3 bases and J dropped 9; count of bases not matched to a gene: 2. The CDR3 contains 13 residues. Germline V gives CDR1 SGHTA, CDR2 FQGTGA. The CDR3 nucleotides read TGTGCCAGCAGCTTCGGGACTAGCGGAACGCAGTATTTT. It encodes CASSFGTSGTQYF.

V gene TRBV18 combines with J gene TRBJ2-2, with D perhaps matching TRBD1 or TRBD2 (5 bases each). Trimming removed 4 bases from V and 2 bases from J, with 11 bases in between. From germline, CDR1 is KGHSH and CDR2 LQKENI. The CDR3 runs to 15 residues. The CDR3 reads CASSRGTGNTGELFF. The DNA of the CDR3 is TGTGCCAGCTCACGAGGGACGGGTAACACCGGGGAGCTGTTTTTT. The complete variable domain, with remaining parts taken from reference TRBV18 and TRBJ2-2, reads NAGVMQNPRHLVRRRGQEARLRCSPMKGHSHVYWYRQLPEEGLKFMVYLQKENIIDESGMPKERFSAEFPKEGPSILRIQQVVRGDSAAYFCASSRGTGNTGELFFGEGSRLTVL.

This CDR3 is CASSGNTGELFF. In DNA form, the CDR3 reads TGTGCCAGCAGTGGAAACACCGGGGAGCTGTTTTTT. V gene TRBV28 combines with J gene TRBJ2-2; D unresolved. Trimming removed 5 bases from V and 2 bases from J, with 3 bases in between. CDR3 length: 12 residues. Germline CDR1 and CDR2: MDHEN and SYDVKM.

The chain uses TRBV6-6 and TRBJ2-7; TRBD1 agrees at 8 bases. The V and J ends lost 6 bases and 3 bases, in that order; junction bases with no gene match: 10. The CDR3 consists of 15 residues. The germline gives CDR1 MNHNY, CDR2 SVGAGI (reference sequence). CDR3 residues: CASRPAGGEGYEQYF. The CDR3 bases are TGTGCCAGCAGGCCCGCAGGGGGCGAGGGCTACGAGCAGTACTTC.

The chain employs TRBV7-8 and TRBJ1-1; D call uncertain. Germline V CDR1 and CDR2: SGHVS, FQNEAQ. Trimming shortened V by 0 bases and J by 1 base, and 9 bases separated the two germline ends. This CDR3 region has 15 residues. The CDR3 nucleotides read TGTGCCAGCAGCTTAGCGTTGGGGAGGAACACTGAAGCTTTCTTT. Residues: CASSLALGRNTEAFF.

The J gene is TRBJ2-1, the V gene TRBV28, with 7 bases fitting TRBD1. The CDR3 totals 13 residues. The germline V gene encodes CDR1 MDHEN and CDR2 SYDVKM. Losses at the gene ends were 6 bases for V and 3 bases for J; bases not matched to a gene: 2. The DNA for the CDR3 is TGTGCCAGCAGACAGGGGAACTACAATGAGCAGTTCTTC. This gives the protein CASRQGNYNEQFF.

In regard to this clonotype: A read error may produce the germline difference seen at one junction end. V and J are TRBV5-1 and TRBJ1-5, with a tentative D call TRBD1 (5 bases). The germline V gene has CDR1 SGHRS and CDR2 YFSETQ. This CDR3 contains 15 residues. CDR3 sequence reads: CASSLGGQGNRPQHF. The CDR3 DNA follows: TGCGCCAGCAGCTTGGGAGGTCAGGGCAATCGGCCCCAGCATTTT.

This sequence joins TRBV20-1 and TRBJ2-3; D unresolved. Trimming stripped 3 bases from V and 2 bases from J, with 12 bases between. The CDR3 covers 14 residues. CDR1 is DFQATT, CDR2 SNEGSKA, per germline (reference sequence). CDR3 amino acids: CSASRWTATDTQYF. CDR3 bases: TGCAGTGCTAGTCGGTGGACCGCCACAGATACGCAGTATTTT.

The chain joins TRBV20-1 to TRBJ2-3, with TRBD2 identical over 12 bases. The CDR3 is made up of 17 amino acids. Germline lookup yields CDR1 DFQATT and CDR2 SNEGSKA (reference sequence). Trimming took 5 bases from V and 1 from J; bases not matched to a gene: 10. The CDR3 sequence: CSAEGLAGIDGTDTQYF. The CDR3 nucleotides are TGCAGTGCTGAAGGACTAGCGGGGATAGACGGCACAGATACGCAGTATTTT.

The V gene is TRBV28, the J gene TRBJ2-5; the D gene is possibly TRBD1 (5 bases). V was pared by 4 bases and J by 5 bases, with 11 bases between. The CDR3 is 13 residues long. Germline V CDR1 and CDR2: MDHEN, SYDVKM. For the CDR3, the DNA is TGTGCCAGCAGTTGGGGCAGCGTGGAGACCCAGTACTTC. This encodes CASSWGSVETQYF.

A few counts support this clonotype. CDR3 sequence (DNA): TGTGCCAGCAGTGAGCGGACAGGGGCCGGCTACACCTTC. Its protein is CASSERTGAGYTF. This chain uses TRBV2 with TRBJ1-2; 9 bases are a match to TRBD1. The CDR3 runs to 13 residues. V lost 3 bases, J lost 8 bases, and 4 bases stayed unmatched. Germline CDR1 SNHLY, CDR2 FYNNEI.

The chain is built from TRBV6-2 or TRBV6-3 and TRBJ2-5; D perhaps matches TRBD2 (6 bases). The V end lost 5 bases, the J end lost 5 bases, and 27 bases lay between the germline ends. Germline V gene data show CDR1 as MNHEY and CDR2 as SVGEGT. The CDR3 covers 18 residues. The CDR3 region has the DNA TGTGCCAGCAGTACCGGGCTTAGGAAGGAGGGCTACCGGGAGACCCAGTACTTC. This sequence encodes CASSTGLRKEGYRETQYF.

The sample holds many counts of this clonotype. V and J are TRBV4-3 and TRBJ2-6; tentatively, D is TRBD2 (5 bases). The ends were cut back, 2 bases at V and 2 bases at J, with 7 bases in the middle. The CDR3 covers 15 residues. From germline, CDR1 is LGHNA and CDR2 YSLEER. The CDR3 region is CASSQSGAGANVLTF. CDR3 in DNA: TGCGCCAGCAGCCAATCCGGGGCTGGGGCCAACGTCCTGACTTTC.

This clonotype was observed at least ten times. This chain uses TRBV15 with TRBJ2-7, with D possibly being TRBD1 or TRBD2 (5 bases each). Germline V lookup: CDR1 LNHNV, CDR2 YYDKDF (reference sequence). The V end was cut by 0 bases, the J end by 4 bases, with 13 bases between. CDR3 length: 15 residues. CDR3 nucleotides: TGTGCCACCAGCAGAGATTCGAGGGGAAAATACGAGCAGTACTTC. Its translation: CATSRDSRGKYEQYF.

CDR3 in amino acids: CSAYLPPMYNEQFF. The CDR3, as DNA: TGCAGTGCTTACCTCCCCCCCATGTACAATGAGCAGTTCTTC. The chain recombines TRBV20-1 with TRBJ2-1; no definite D call. CDR1 is DFQATT and CDR2 is SNEGSKA in the germline V gene (reference sequence). Trimming removed 5 bases from V and 4 bases from J, with 15 bases in between. The CDR3 has 14 amino acids.

The chain has TRBV7-2 and TRBJ2-3; tentatively, D is TRBD1 or TRBD2 (5 bases each). The germline CDR1 and CDR2 sequences are SGHTA and FQGNSA. Deletions cut 5 bases from V and 10 bases from J, with 10 bases between. This CDR3 is 11 amino acids long. The CDR3 region is CASSRDGPQYF. CDR3 coding DNA: TGTGCCAGCAGCCGGGACGGGCCGCAGTATTTT. The variable domain in full, completed from reference TRBV7-2 and TRBJ2-3, reads GAGVSQSPSNKVTEKGKDVELRCDPISGHTALYWYRQSLGQGLEFLIYFQGNSAPDKSGLPSDRFSAERTGGSVSTLTIQRTQQEDSAVYLCASSRDGPQYFGPGTRLTVL.